These T cell receptor beta chains were read from a single sample in a study of T cell repertoires in cytomegalovirus infection. MiXCR, run by TCRdb on the reads, gives a single entry per CDR3 protein. The sample shows around 530,000 distinct CDR3 sequences, 26% of them seen only once. Sequenced material: PBMCs. The source is a human donor in good health (CMV status not recorded). Some clones in this sample may be carry-over from other donors' samples. CDR3s include the opening cysteine and the closing phenylalanine or tryptophan. Some rows have no size entry. The others give once, few or many, or a class for an expanded clone.

v_gene | abundance | CDR3aa
TRBV12-3/TRBV12-4 | NA | CASSVRNNQPQHF
TRBV4-3 | few | CASSQVVRRGELFF
TRBV6-2/TRBV6-3 | NA | CASLGRGNTGELFF
TRBV20-1 | NA | CSARDPGPLDEQYF
TRBV28 | NA | CASRAGTAIETQYF
TRBV7-2 | once | CASSSTPGPYGYTF
TRBV18 | NA | CASSPRTGKTEAFF
TRBV7-2 | many | CASRPRGVTEAFF
TRBV7-8 | many | CASSPRGLLRETQYF
TRBV14 | NA | CASSPTFGELFF
TRBV7-2 | NA | CASRTGQGGTQYF
TRBV11-2 | few | CASSLEVGDTQYF
TRBV7-9 | few | CASSLVVYQETQYF
TRBV23-1 | NA | CASSQETRQLQNTGELFF
TRBV2 | few | CASSEHPSAQHF
TRBV29-1 | NA | CSVEGLLEETQYF
TRBV20-1 | NA | CSANGLASTYEQYF
TRBV7-8 | few | CASSSSNYRGNEQFF
TRBV27 | NA | CASAVGSGNIQYF
TRBV12-3/TRBV12-4 | few | CASSPRTSGRSSEQFF
TRBV7-9 | few | CASSLGRERTGELFF
TRBV20-1 | NA | CSASDPRGYQETQYF
TRBV12-3/TRBV12-4 | many | CASRRTGGGNQPQHF
TRBV18 | few | CASSPDTHGYTF
TRBV28 | NA | CASKGGVLEAFF
TRBV6-2/TRBV6-3 | NA | CASSPGWGDPRNEQFF
TRBV6-2/TRBV6-3 | NA | CASSLDAVSYEQYF
TRBV12-3/TRBV12-4 | NA | CASTLLRNTEAFF
TRBV7-2 | few | CASSRGLLRDEQFF
TRBV5-5 | NA | CASSLADRGAQDTQYF